This TCR beta chain was identified during a study of CD8 T cells in Susac syndrome. The CDR3 runs to 16 residues. V was pared by 6 bases and J by 0 bases, with 14 bases between. Looked up from germline, CDR1 is MNHNY and CDR2 is SVGAGI (reference sequence). About this clonotype: Its specificity is not known.

The T cells that were sequenced for TCR beta were CD8+ and CD4+ cells from blood. The RNA input was about 0.45 to 1 ug, and it was reverse transcribed with random hexamers. TCRdb passed the immunoSEQ multiplex PCR reads through MiXCR, listing each CDR3 protein once. Of tens of thousands of distinct CDR3 sequences detected, roughly 90% appear once; the ten largest clones hold just over 0.5%. Points from the study as a whole: The TCR sequencing and HLA analysis in the study involved a relatively small number of individuals, as the study acknowledged.

The rearrangement links TRBV6-6 to TRBJ1-4, with a tentative D call TRBD1 (6 bases). The sequence derives from a human donor with multiple sclerosis. Sequencing was carried out using CD8+ T cells from PBMCs. The CDR3: CASSIRGGPTNEKLFF. CDR3 sequence (DNA): TGTGCCAGCAGCATCAGGGGCGGACCAACTAATGAAAAACTGTTTTTT.